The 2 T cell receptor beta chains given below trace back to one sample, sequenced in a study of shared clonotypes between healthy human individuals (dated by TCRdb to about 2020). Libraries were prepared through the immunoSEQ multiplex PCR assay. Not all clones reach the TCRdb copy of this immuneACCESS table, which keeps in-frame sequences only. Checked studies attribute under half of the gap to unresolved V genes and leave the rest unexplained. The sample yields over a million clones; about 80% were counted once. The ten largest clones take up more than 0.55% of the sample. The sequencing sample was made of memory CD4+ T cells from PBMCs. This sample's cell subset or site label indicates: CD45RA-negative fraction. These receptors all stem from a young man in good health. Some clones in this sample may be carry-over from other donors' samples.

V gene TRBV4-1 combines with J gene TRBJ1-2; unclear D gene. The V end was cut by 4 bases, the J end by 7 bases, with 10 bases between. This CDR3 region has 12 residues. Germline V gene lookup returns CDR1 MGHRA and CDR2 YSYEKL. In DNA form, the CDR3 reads TGCGCCAGCAGCCCCTCAGGCGGTGGCTACACCTTC. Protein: CASSPSGGGYTF.

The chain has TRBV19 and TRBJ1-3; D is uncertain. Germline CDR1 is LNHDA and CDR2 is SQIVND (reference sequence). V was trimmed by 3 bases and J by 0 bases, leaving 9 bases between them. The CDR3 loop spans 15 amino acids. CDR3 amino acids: CASSMTWSSGNTIYF. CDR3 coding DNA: TGTGCCAGTAGTATGACCTGGAGCTCTGGAAACACCATATATTTT.